The 14 T cell receptor beta chains listed next were all sequenced from one sample in a study of T cell responses to AZD1222 COVID-19 vaccine (dated by TCRdb to the early 2020s). Per the publication, the time point label means: baseline before first vaccination. The receptor library was made with the immunoSEQ multiplex PCR assay. Entries here come from immuneACCESS through TCRdb and include only in-frame sequences with V and J called. Some clones fail to appear in such tables; in the studies checked, an unresolved V gene covers under half of the shortfall, and the cause of the remainder is unknown. The sample table records approximately 97,000 clones; roughly 84% of these occur just once. Over 15% of the sample is held by the ten biggest clonotypes. Sequenced material: peripheral blood, taken on day 0 of AZD1222 vaccination. All receptors come from an adult in good health.

This rearrangement joins TRBV3-1 (or the pseudogene TRBV3-2) to TRBJ2-1; TRBD2 matches 9 bases. V dropped 4 bases and J dropped 5; count of bases not matched to a gene: 6. The germline gives CDR1 LGHDT, CDR2 YNNKEL (reference sequence). CDR3 size: 15 residues. Here the CDR3 DNA reads TGTGCCAGCAGCCGGCCGGGACTAGCCAACAATGAGCAGTTCTTC. This sequence encodes CASSRPGLANNEQFF.

The chain uses TRBV19 and TRBJ2-3; 13 bases align to TRBD2. V shed 5 bases, J shed 1 base, and the junction held 6 bases outside the gene matches. The germline V gene encodes CDR1 LNHDA and CDR2 SQIVND (reference sequence). This CDR3 has 17 residues. CDR3 in amino acids: CASSLRTSGGRTDTQYF. The CDR3, as DNA: TGTGCCAGTAGTCTCCGGACTAGCGGGGGCCGCACAGATACGCAGTATTTT.

The J gene is TRBJ2-7, the V gene TRBV10-3; TRBD2 matches at 13 bases. The CDR3 totals 20 residues. The germline CDR1 and CDR2 sequences are ENHRY and SYGVKD. J gave up 0 bases and V 2 bases, and 13 bases lay outside the gene matches. CDR3: CAISEPSTSGRASGSYEQYF. The CDR3 DNA is TGTGCCATCAGTGAGCCCAGCACTAGCGGGAGGGCCAGTGGCTCCTACGAGCAGTACTTC.

V gene TRBV3-1 (or the pseudogene TRBV3-2) combines with J gene TRBJ1-1, with D hard to call. Germline lookup yields CDR1 LGHDT and CDR2 YNNKEL (reference sequence). The CDR3 has 15 amino acids. V was shortened by 1 base and J by 0 bases, with 9 bases between the two germline ends. The CDR3 coding sequence is TGTGCCAGCAGCCAAGGCGTGGGGATGAACACTGAAGCTTTCTTT. This codes for CASSQGVGMNTEAFF.

The rearrangement joins TRBV9 to TRBJ1-1; no definite D call. Germline V gene lookup returns CDR1 SGDLS and CDR2 YYNGEE. V was clipped by 0 bases and J by 1 base, with 10 bases between them. The CDR3 spans 15 residues. The CDR3 nucleotides read TGTGCCAGCAGCGTAGGGAGGGCAGGGAACACTGAAGCTTTCTTT. Protein product: CASSVGRAGNTEAFF.

The J gene is TRBJ1-2, the V gene TRBV27; 9 positions match TRBD1. The CDR3 contains 15 residues. V trimming: 0 bases; J trimming: 2 bases; junction bases outside the gene matches: 1. In germline, CDR1 is MNHEY, CDR2 SMNVEV (reference sequence). The CDR3 region is CASSLSGTGNYGYTF. CDR3 nucleotide sequence: TGTGCCAGCAGTTTATCTGGGACAGGGAACTATGGCTACACCTTC.

A few counts support this clone. CDR3 loop: CASSLERFQGAATEAFF. The CDR3 coding sequence is TGTGCCAGCAGCTTAGAGAGGTTCCAGGGGGCGGCCACTGAAGCTTTCTTT. J is TRBJ1-1 and V is TRBV11-3; 8 bases fit TRBD1. The V segment lost 0 bases and the J segment 4 bases; nucleotides outside the gene matches: 10. The CDR3 runs 17 residues. Germline values: CDR1 SGHNT, CDR2 YENEEA. Together with reference TRBV11-3 and TRBJ1-1, the CDR3 gives the full variable domain: EAGVVQSPRYKIIEKKQPVAFWCNPISGHNTLYWYLQNLGQGPELLIRYENEEAVDDSQLPKDRFSAERLKGVDSTLKIQPAELGDSAVYLCASSLERFQGAATEAFFGQGTRLTVV.

The chain is built from TRBV7-2 and TRBJ1-2; D remains unclear. Per germline, CDR1 SGHTA and CDR2 FQGNSA. There are 15 residues in the CDR3. Between the trimmed V and J ends, which lost 1 base and 3 bases, there was a span of 12 bases. CDR3 residues: CASSLELRRDYGYTF. The CDR3 nucleotides read TGTGCCAGCAGCTTAGAGCTACGGAGGGACTATGGCTACACCTTC.

V and J are TRBV5-1 and TRBJ1-1; possible D gene TRBD1, 6 bases. The CDR3 runs to 16 residues. CDR1 is SGHRS, CDR2 YFSETQ, per germline. The V gene lost 0 bases and the J gene lost 7 bases, with 19 bases spanning the gap. The CDR3 sequence: CASSLGRGARADEAFF. The CDR3 coding sequence is TGCGCCAGCAGCTTGGGTAGGGGGGCTCGGGCCGATGAAGCTTTCTTT.

This chain links TRBV18 with TRBJ1-2; 9 bases are shared with TRBD1. The CDR3 totals 16 residues. CDR1 is KGHSH, CDR2 LQKENI, per germline. After removal of 3 bases from V and 8 bases from J, the junction contained 13 bases not matched to a gene. The CDR3, as DNA: TGTGCCAGCTCACCGGGAGTCGCACAGGGGGCGCGGGGCTACACCTTC. Translation gives CASSPGVAQGARGYTF.

This chain joins TRBV29-1 and TRBJ1-1; D unclear. The CDR3 is made up of 14 amino acids. In germline, CDR1 is SQVTM, CDR2 ANQGSEA. Trimming removed 5 bases at V and 0 bases at J, with 13 bases between. The CDR3 sequence is CSVTRSNMNTEAFF. The CDR3 DNA follows: TGCAGCGTTACCAGGAGCAACATGAACACTGAAGCTTTCTTT.

The chain carries TRBV5-4 and TRBJ1-1; the D gene is possibly TRBD1 (6 bases). This CDR3 has 16 residues. V was shortened by 0 bases and J by 5 bases, with 17 bases between the two germline ends. Per the germline V gene, CDR1 is SGHNT and CDR2 is YYREEE (reference sequence). The CDR3 DNA reads as TGTGCCAGCAGCTTGGAGGGGGGGGGCCGGTCAACTGAAGCTTTCTTT. It codes for CASSLEGGGRSTEAFF.

The chain couples TRBV4-3 to TRBJ2-3; D uncertain. Germline V gene lookup returns CDR1 LGHNA and CDR2 YSLEER. Trimming removed 4 bases at V and 6 bases at J, with 11 bases between. The CDR3 has 13 amino acids. CDR3 DNA: TGCGCCAGCAGCCTCCACCCTGTTGATACGCAGTATTTT. It encodes CASSLHPVDTQYF.

By share of the sample, this clone is medium-sized. The chain couples TRBV4-3 to TRBJ1-1; 9 bases are a match to TRBD1. The CDR3 runs 15 residues. J lost 3 bases, V lost 5 bases, and 7 bases had no gene match. CDR1 and CDR2 from the germline V gene are LGHNA and YSLEER. CDR3: CASSIFWDRDTEAFF. The CDR3 DNA is TGCGCCAGCAGCATTTTTTGGGACAGGGACACTGAAGCTTTCTTT.